This TCR beta chain derives from a study of graft-versus-host responses after intestinal transplantation. Study overall: The recipients all started with anti-thymocyte globulin induction and then took tacrolimus and steroids for about three years. Study outcomes and limitations: Association was observed between peak circulating GvH clone levels and early post-transplant HvG declines. Detected in recipient marrow were GvH clones, some of which were first observed in ileum or blood. Allografts of one patient group, those with graft-donor T cell macrochimerism, had high graft-versus-host to host-versus-graft clonal ratios.

Comments on this clone: The antigen remains unidentified.

Trimming removed 0 bases at V and 9 bases at J, with 6 bases between. The CDR3 has 12 residues. Germline CDR1 and CDR2: MGHRA and YSYEKL. The repertoire was sequenced with immunoSEQ multiplex PCR; TCRdb's copy has only in-frame clones and lacks some. The sample contains 93,000 or so clones, approximately 93% of which appear only once. The chain employs TRBV4-1 and TRBJ2-4; D is unresolved. The TCR was taken from a human donor who received an intestinal transplant. The starting material was unstimulated CD8+ T cells sorted from spleen or lymph node cells, obtained before intestinal transplant. CDR3 sequence (DNA): TGCGCCAGCAGCCAAGATCACGTCATTCAGTACTTC. It specifies CASSQDHVIQYF.